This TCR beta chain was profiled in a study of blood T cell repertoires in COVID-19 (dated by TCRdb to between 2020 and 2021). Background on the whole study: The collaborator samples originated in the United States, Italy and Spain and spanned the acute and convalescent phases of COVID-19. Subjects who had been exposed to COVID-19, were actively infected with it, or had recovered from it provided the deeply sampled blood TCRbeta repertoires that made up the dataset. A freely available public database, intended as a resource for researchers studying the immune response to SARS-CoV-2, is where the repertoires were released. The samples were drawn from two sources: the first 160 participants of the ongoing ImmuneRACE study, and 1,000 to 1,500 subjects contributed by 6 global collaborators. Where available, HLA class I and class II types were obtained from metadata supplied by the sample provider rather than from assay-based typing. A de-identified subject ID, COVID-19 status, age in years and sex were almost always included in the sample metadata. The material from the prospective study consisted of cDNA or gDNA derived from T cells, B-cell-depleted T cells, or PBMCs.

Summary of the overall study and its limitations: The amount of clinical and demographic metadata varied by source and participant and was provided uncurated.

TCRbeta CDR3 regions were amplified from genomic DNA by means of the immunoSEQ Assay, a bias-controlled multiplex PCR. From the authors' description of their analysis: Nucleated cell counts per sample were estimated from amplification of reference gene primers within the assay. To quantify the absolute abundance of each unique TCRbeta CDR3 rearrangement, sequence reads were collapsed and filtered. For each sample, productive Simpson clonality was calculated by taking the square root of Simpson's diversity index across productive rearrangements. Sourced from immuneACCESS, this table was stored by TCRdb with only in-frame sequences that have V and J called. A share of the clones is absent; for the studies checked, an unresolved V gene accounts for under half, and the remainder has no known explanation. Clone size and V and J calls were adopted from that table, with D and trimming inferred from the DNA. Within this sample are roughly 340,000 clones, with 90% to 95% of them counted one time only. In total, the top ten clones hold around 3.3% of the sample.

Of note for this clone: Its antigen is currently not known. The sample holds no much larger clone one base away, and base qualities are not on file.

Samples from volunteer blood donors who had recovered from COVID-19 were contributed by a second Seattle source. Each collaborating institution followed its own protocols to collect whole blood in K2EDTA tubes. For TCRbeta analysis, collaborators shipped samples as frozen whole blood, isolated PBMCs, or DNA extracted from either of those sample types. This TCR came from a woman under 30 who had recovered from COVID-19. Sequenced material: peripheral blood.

The nucleotides read TGTGCCAGCAGGCGTAAACCTAACACTGAAGCTTTCTTT. This translates into CASRRKPNTEAFF. Here the chain combines TRBV28 and TRBJ1-1, with no reliable assignment of the D segment. Inclusive of the bounding cysteine and phenylalanine, the CDR3 is 13 residues long. Only the CDR3 DNA stays, 39 bases, in frame from base 1. V is pared back by 6 bases and J by 2 bases, with 10 bases lying between the germline termini. CDR1 MDHEN and CDR2 SYDVKM were looked up in the germline V gene.